These T cell receptor beta chains were read from a single sample in a study of cytomegalovirus exposure and HLA in healthy donors. Libraries were prepared by immunoSEQ multiplex PCR; TCRdb keeps only in-frame clonotypes and omits some of them. The data contain approximately 61,000 clones, under 85% of them seen just once; the ten biggest clones take up approximately 50%. Sequencing was carried out using PBMCs. Receptors originate from a man aged 45-65 years in good health and CMV-seropositive. The CDR3 runs from the conserved cysteine through the conserved F or W.

j_call v_call cdr3_aa
TRBJ2-7 TRBV6-5 CASSYGLGSSYEQYF
TRBJ1-3 TRBV7-6 CASPNRTGEPGNTIYF
TRBJ1-5 TRBV30 CACGQQPQNF
TRBJ2-1 TRBV28 CASSPAGTLEQFF
TRBJ1-1 TRBV2 CASSEDRPKMNTEAFF
TRBJ2-7 TRBV6-5 CASSPRGSSYEQYF
TRBJ1-5 TRBV28 CASSQAGTGDRQPQHF
TRBJ1-5 TRBV2 CASRGRQIDSNQPQHF
TRBJ1-1 TRBV30 CAWTPGGARTEAFF
TRBJ2-7 TRBV5-6 CASSLFVAGPPYEQYF
TRBJ2-7 TRBV7-6 CASSLWGGQYF
TRBJ2-3 TRBV5-1 CASSPISGTDTQYF
TRBJ1-3 TRBV7-3 CASSLSGGNTIYF
TRBJ1-2 TRBV5-6 CASSYRVGSYGYTF
TRBJ1-2 TRBV2 CASSEARGAGFWGYTF
TRBJ2-3 TRBV7-3 CASSRDRGNTDTQYF
TRBJ2-7 TRBV4-2 CASSQEGQGVHEQYF
TRBJ2-3 TRBV6-1 CASSPSSSGITQYF
TRBJ2-3 TRBV7-3 CASSKKGGGISGFTDTQYF
TRBJ2-7 TRBV2 CASSTGQGPSEQYF
TRBJ2-3 TRBV5-4 CASRRDRVGTDTQYF
TRBJ2-5 TRBV19 CASSRGDAGGRGTQYF